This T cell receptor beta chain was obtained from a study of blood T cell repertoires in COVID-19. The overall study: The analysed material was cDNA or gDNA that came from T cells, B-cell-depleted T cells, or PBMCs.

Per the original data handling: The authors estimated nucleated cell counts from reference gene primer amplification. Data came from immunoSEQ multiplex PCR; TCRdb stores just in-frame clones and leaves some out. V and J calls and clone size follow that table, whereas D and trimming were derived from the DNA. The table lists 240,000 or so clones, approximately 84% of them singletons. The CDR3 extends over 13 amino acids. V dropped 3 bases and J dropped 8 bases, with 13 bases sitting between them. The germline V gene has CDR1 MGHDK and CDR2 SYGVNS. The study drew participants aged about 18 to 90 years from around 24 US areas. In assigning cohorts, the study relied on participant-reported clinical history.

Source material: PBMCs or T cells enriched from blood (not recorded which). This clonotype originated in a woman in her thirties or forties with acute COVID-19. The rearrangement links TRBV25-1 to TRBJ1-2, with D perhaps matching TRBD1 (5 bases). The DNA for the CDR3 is TGTGCCAGCAGTGATGTGATAAGGGGAGGCTACACCTTC. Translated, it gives CASSDVIRGGYTF.